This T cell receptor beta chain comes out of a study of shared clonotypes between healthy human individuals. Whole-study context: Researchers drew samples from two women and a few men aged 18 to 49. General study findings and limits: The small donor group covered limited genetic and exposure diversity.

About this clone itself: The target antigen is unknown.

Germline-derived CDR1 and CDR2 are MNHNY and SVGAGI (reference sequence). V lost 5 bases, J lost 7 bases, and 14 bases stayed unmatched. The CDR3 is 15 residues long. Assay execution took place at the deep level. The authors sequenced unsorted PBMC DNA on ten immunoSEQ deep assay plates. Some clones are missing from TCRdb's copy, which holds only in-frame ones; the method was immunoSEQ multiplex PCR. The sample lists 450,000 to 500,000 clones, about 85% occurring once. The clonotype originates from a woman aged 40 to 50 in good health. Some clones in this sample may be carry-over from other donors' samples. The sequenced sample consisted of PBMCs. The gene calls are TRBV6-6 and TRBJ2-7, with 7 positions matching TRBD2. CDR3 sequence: CASSDLTSIVLEQYF. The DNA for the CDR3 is TGTGCCAGCAGTGACCTGACTAGCATCGTTTTGGAGCAGTACTTC.